This TCR beta chain derives from a study of OX40 agonist ivuxolimab in advanced cancers. TCRdb keeps only in-frame clones here, not all; method: immunoSEQ multiplex PCR. The repertoire holds over 30,000 clones, with almost 85% as singletons. In this sample, this clone turned up a few times. The CDR3 contains 16 residues. V trimming: 4 bases; J trimming: 6 bases; junction bases outside the gene matches: 8. CDR1 is SGHRS and CDR2 is YFSETQ in the germline V gene. This chain joins TRBV5-1 and TRBJ1-6, with 9 bases matching TRBD1. Sequenced material: CD4+ or CD8+ T cells sorted from blood, taken in a trial of the OX40 agonist ivuxolimab. The sequence derives from an adult with an advanced solid tumor such as melanoma, head and neck, liver or kidney cancer. CDR3 in DNA: TGCGCCAGCAGCCTCCGAACAGGGGGCGTTAATTCACCCCTCCACTTT. This encodes CASSLRTGGVNSPLHF.